Presented here are 27 T cell receptor beta chains from one specimen sequenced in a study of blood T cell repertoires in COVID-19. The repertoire was sequenced with immunoSEQ multiplex PCR; TCRdb's copy has only in-frame clones and lacks some. The sample carries 250,000 to 350,000 clones, around 89% recorded once. The sequencing input was peripheral blood. The receptor set was obtained from a man aged 25 to 40 with acute or convalescent COVID-19.

The genes are TRBV19 and TRBJ1-2; the D gene is possibly TRBD1 (5 bases). The V gene's germline CDR1 is LNHDA and CDR2 SQIVND (reference sequence). The length of the CDR3 is 14 residues. Trimming left V 6 bases short and J 2 bases short, with 13 bases between. CDR3 DNA: TGTGCCAGTAGACGCGGACGGGGGAACTATGGCTACACCTTC. Encoded protein: CASRRGRGNYGYTF.

The V gene is TRBV28, the J gene TRBJ2-1; D remains unclear. The CDR3 contains 13 residues. Germline values: CDR1 MDHEN, CDR2 SYDVKM. V was clipped by 8 bases and J by 6 bases, with 14 bases between them. The CDR3 loop is CASSTIATNEQFF. The CDR3, as DNA: TGTGCCAGCTCAACAATCGCCACCAATGAGCAGTTCTTC.

The chain couples TRBV25-1 to TRBJ1-5, with D hard to call. There are 14 residues in the CDR3. The germline V gene has CDR1 MGHDK and CDR2 SYGVNS. Trimming took off 3 bases at V and 9 bases at J, with 15 bases between the two ends. CDR3 protein: CASSEAGVGRPQHF. CDR3 sequence (DNA): TGTGCCAGCAGTGAGGCGGGAGTAGGTAGGCCCCAGCATTTT.

This clone showed up just once. This chain links TRBV5-1 with TRBJ2-7; 8 nucleotides match TRBD1. The germline V gene encodes CDR1 SGHRS and CDR2 YFSETQ. This CDR3 comprises 14 residues. V dropped 3 bases and J dropped 3; count of bases not matched to a gene: 5. DNA of the CDR3: TGCGCCAGCAGCTACGACAGGGGCTTCTACGAGCAGTACTTC. Translation: CASSYDRGFYEQYF.

V usage is TRBV6-5 and J usage is TRBJ1-5; 7 bases line up with TRBD1. Germline V gives CDR1 MNHEY, CDR2 SVGAGI. Trimming cost V 6 bases and J 3 bases; bases outside gene matches: 5. The CDR3 is made up of 14 amino acids. CDR3 protein: CASRPGTVNQPQHF. The CDR3 nucleotides read TGTGCCAGCAGGCCCGGGACAGTCAATCAGCCCCAGCATTTT.

The CDR3 nucleotides read TGTGCCAGCAGCCCTCTAGCGGGATACCACAATGAGCAGTTCTTC. Translating it yields CASSPLAGYHNEQFF. The genes are TRBV16 and TRBJ2-1, with 9 bases identical to TRBD2. Germline assignment: CDR1 KGHSY and CDR2 FQNENV. V shed 4 bases, J shed 5 bases, and the junction held 6 bases outside the gene matches. CDR3 length: 15 amino acids.

The V call is TRBV28, the J call TRBJ1-4; D is possibly TRBD1 (5 bases). CDR3 length: 15 residues. Germline V gene lookup returns CDR1 MDHEN and CDR2 SYDVKM. Between the trimmed V and J ends, which lost 7 bases and 4 bases, there was a span of 16 bases. CDR3 region: CASTLFGAGNEKLFF. CDR3 sequence (DNA): TGTGCCAGCACTCTCTTTGGGGCTGGTAATGAAAAACTGTTTTTT. The full variable domain, completed using reference TRBV28 and TRBJ1-4, is DVKVTQSSRYLVKRTGEKVFLECVQDMDHENMFWYRQDPGLGLRLIYFSYDVKMKEKGDIPEGYSVSREKKERFSLILESASTNQTSMYLCASTLFGAGNEKLFFGSGTQLSVL.

This clone appeared a single time. CDR3 loop: CASSKELDNSPLHF. The DNA for the CDR3 is TGTGCCAGCAGCAAGGAGCTCGATAATTCACCCCTCCACTTT. V gene TRBV7-9 combines with J gene TRBJ1-6; the D is unclear. V gave up 5 bases and J gave up 5 bases, with 10 bases separating them. Germline V lookup: CDR1 SEHNR, CDR2 FQNEAQ (reference sequence). The CDR3 loop spans 14 amino acids. Based on the CDR3 plus reference TRBV7-9 and TRBJ1-6, the full variable domain is DTGVSQNPRHKITKRGQNVTFRCDPISEHNRLYWYRQTLGQGPEFLTYFQNEAQLEKSRLLSDRFSAERPKGSFSTLEIQRTEQGDSAMYLCASSKELDNSPLHFGNGTRLTVT.

This clone was picked up a small number of times. J is TRBJ2-7 and V is TRBV3-1 (or the pseudogene TRBV3-2), with D possibly being TRBD1 (6 bases). The V gene lost 0 bases and the J gene lost 3 bases, with 12 bases spanning the gap. The germline CDR1 and CDR2 sequences are LGHDT and YNNKEL (reference sequence). The CDR3 runs 15 residues. The CDR3 coding sequence is TGTGCCAGCAGCCAAGATTCGGCAGGGGTCTACGAGCAGTACTTC. Its translation is CASSQDSAGVYEQYF.

V usage is TRBV19 and J usage is TRBJ1-2; 7 bases match TRBD1. Germline V gives CDR1 LNHDA, CDR2 SQIVND (reference sequence). This CDR3 has 15 amino acids. With V trimmed by 4 bases and J by 0 bases, 5 bases remained unmatched. The DNA of the CDR3 is TGTGCCAGTAGTAATACCGGGACAGCTAACTATGGCTACACCTTC. As protein: CASSNTGTANYGYTF.

The chain links TRBV3-1 (or the pseudogene TRBV3-2) to TRBJ2-7, with D uncertain. The CDR3 sequence is 14 residues long. The germline V and J ends were trimmed by 1 base and 2 bases, with 9 bases remaining between them. Germline loops: CDR1 LGHDT, CDR2 YNNKEL (reference sequence). As DNA, the CDR3 is TGTGCCAGCAGCCAAGGAGTAGCTACCTACGAGCAGTACTTC. This sequence encodes CASSQGVATYEQYF.

This clone has just one count. The chain links TRBV24-1 to TRBJ2-3, with 9 bases fitting TRBD1. Germline CDR1 reads KGHDR; CDR2 reads SFDVKD. This CDR3 contains 16 residues. The V and J ends lost 4 bases and 0 bases, in that order; junction bases with no gene match: 4. CDR3 DNA sequence: TGTGCCACCAGTGACTCACAGGGGGCGAGCACAGATACGCAGTATTTT. Translation: CATSDSQGASTDTQYF.

The V and J genes are TRBV3-1 (or the pseudogene TRBV3-2) and TRBJ2-1, with 11 bases identical to TRBD2. The CDR3 totals 16 residues. V was clipped by 3 bases and J by 5 bases; unmatched bases: 6. CDR1 is LGHDT and CDR2 is YNNKEL in the germline V gene (reference sequence). The CDR3 reads CASSHRLAGKNNEQFF. In DNA form, the CDR3 reads TGTGCCAGCAGCCACCGACTAGCGGGGAAGAACAATGAGCAGTTCTTC.

V is TRBV10-3 and J is TRBJ1-5; D may be TRBD1 (5 bases). The germline CDR1 and CDR2 sequences are ENHRY and SYGVKD. V dropped 7 bases and J dropped 7 bases, with 14 bases sitting between them. This CDR3 is built from 13 residues. The CDR3: CAITPGRGQPQHF. CDR3 nucleotides: TGTGCCATCACCCCTGGAAGGGGCCAGCCCCAGCATTTT.

This chain links TRBV11-3 with TRBJ2-1, with 9 nucleotides matching TRBD2. V gave up 4 bases and J gave up 5 bases; unmatched junction bases: 6. Looked up from germline, CDR1 is SGHNT and CDR2 is YENEEA. The CDR3 is made up of 15 amino acids. CDR3 residues: CASSSAGGVNNEQFF. The DNA of the CDR3 is TGTGCCAGCAGCTCGGCGGGAGGGGTGAACAATGAGCAGTTCTTC.

The rearrangement joins TRBV5-8 to TRBJ2-7; weak D call: TRBD2 (5 bases). From germline, CDR1 is SGHTS and CDR2 YDEGEE. Trimming left V 4 bases short and J 4 bases short, with 12 bases between. This CDR3 has 13 amino acids. The CDR3 reads CASSPGEIYEQYF. Here the CDR3 DNA reads TGTGCCAGCAGCCCTGGGGAGATATACGAGCAGTACTTC. Looking up the rest from reference TRBV5-8 and TRBJ2-7 gives the full variable domain: EAGVTQSPTHLIKTRGQQATLRCSPISGHTSVYWYQQALGLGLQFLLWYDEGEERNRGNFPPRFSGRQFPNYSSELNVNALELEDSALYLCASSPGEIYEQYFGPGTRLTVT.

The rearrangement uses TRBV11-2 and TRBJ2-7, with D unresolved. Germline V lookup: CDR1 SGHAT, CDR2 FQNNGV. This CDR3 has 14 amino acids. The V end was cut by 1 base, the J end by 3 bases, with 10 bases between. This chain's CDR3 is CASSLAVPGYEQYF. CDR3 DNA: TGTGCCAGCAGCTTAGCGGTCCCAGGCTACGAGCAGTACTTC.

The rearrangement joins TRBV27 to TRBJ2-5, with 7 nucleotides matching TRBD1. CDR3 length equals 13 residues. The V gene end was trimmed by 5 bases and the J gene end by 5 bases; junction bases not matched to a gene: 5. Germline CDR1 and CDR2: MNHEY and SMNVEV (reference sequence). CDR3 DNA: TGTGCCAGCAGTCCCTACAGGGGTGAGACCCAGTACTTC. Residues: CASSPYRGETQYF.

This clone was seen only once. The chain joins TRBV10-3 to TRBJ1-6; 7 nucleotides match TRBD1. V shed 4 bases and J 6 bases; nucleotides not matched to a gene: 6. The CDR3 has 15 residues. Germline CDR1 ENHRY, CDR2 SYGVKD. Here the CDR3 DNA reads TGTGCCATCAGTGTACAGGGGACCTCTAATTCACCCCTCCACTTT. Its protein is CAISVQGTSNSPLHF.

The V call is TRBV28, the J call TRBJ1-2; D not resolved. The V gene's germline CDR1 is MDHEN and CDR2 SYDVKM. CDR3 length equals 17 residues. The ends were cut back, 3 bases at V and 0 bases at J, with 17 bases in the middle. The CDR3 region is CASSFPVAGPPNYGYTF. For the CDR3, the DNA is TGTGCCAGCAGTTTTCCGGTGGCAGGCCCGCCTAACTATGGCTACACCTTC.

This chain joins TRBV2 and TRBJ2-7; D unresolved. This CDR3 is built from 12 residues. The ends were cut back, 3 bases at V and 1 base at J, with 4 bases in the middle. CDR1 SNHLY and CDR2 FYNNEI come from the germline V gene. The CDR3 protein is CASSDRSYEQYF. CDR3 nucleotide sequence: TGTGCCAGCAGTGACAGATCCTACGAGCAGTACTTC.

The V and J genes are TRBV6-2 or TRBV6-3 and TRBJ1-4; no definite D call. This CDR3 contains 12 residues. V lost 5 bases to trimming and J lost 5 bases, with 6 bases between them. Germline CDR1 is MNHEY and CDR2 is SVGEGT. The CDR3: CASSLRNEKLFF. CDR3 DNA: TGTGCCAGCAGTCTCAGAAATGAAAAACTGTTTTTT.

The V gene is TRBV19, the J gene TRBJ1-1, with D possibly being TRBD1 (6 bases). Germline CDR1 reads LNHDA; CDR2 reads SQIVND (reference sequence). The V and J ends lost 5 bases and 4 bases respectively, with 11 bases between them. The CDR3 runs 13 residues. Written as DNA, the CDR3 is TGTGCCAGTAGTCCACAGGGTCTCACTGAAGCTTTCTTT. It is translated as CASSPQGLTEAFF.

J is TRBJ1-1 and V is TRBV5-4; 10 nucleotides agree with TRBD1. The CDR3 has 16 amino acids. The germline gives CDR1 SGHNT, CDR2 YYREEE (reference sequence). V was pared by 6 bases and J by 0 bases, with 8 bases of the junction left unmatched. As DNA, the CDR3 is TGTGCCAGCACCCTGGGACAGGGGAACTTGAACACTGAAGCTTTCTTT. Protein: CASTLGQGNLNTEAFF.

V usage is TRBV19 and J usage is TRBJ2-1; a possible D gene is TRBD2 (5 bases). CDR1 is LNHDA, CDR2 SQIVND, per germline (reference sequence). The CDR3 is 16 residues long. Deletions cut 1 base from V and 2 bases from J, with 12 bases between. The CDR3 nucleotides are TGTGCCAGTAGTATAGCGGCGGGCCCTACCTACAATGAGCAGTTCTTC. Its protein product is CASSIAAGPTYNEQFF.

The gene calls are TRBV7-3 and TRBJ1-6, with TRBD1 identical over 8 bases. From germline, CDR1 is SGHTA and CDR2 FQGTGA. The CDR3 sequence is 15 residues long. V trimming: 2 bases; J trimming: 9 bases; junction bases outside the gene matches: 6. As DNA, the CDR3 is TGTGCCAGCAGCTTATCCGGACAGGGCACTTCACCCCTCCACTTT. Its protein is CASSLSGQGTSPLHF.

The V call is TRBV21-1, the J call TRBJ1-1. TRBV21-1 constitutes a pseudogene. The CDR3 loop spans 15 amino acids. CDR3 sequence: CASSKYKEGRTEAFF. The CDR3 region has the DNA TGTGCCAGCAGCAAATACAAGGAGGGGAGGACTGAAGCTTTCTTT.